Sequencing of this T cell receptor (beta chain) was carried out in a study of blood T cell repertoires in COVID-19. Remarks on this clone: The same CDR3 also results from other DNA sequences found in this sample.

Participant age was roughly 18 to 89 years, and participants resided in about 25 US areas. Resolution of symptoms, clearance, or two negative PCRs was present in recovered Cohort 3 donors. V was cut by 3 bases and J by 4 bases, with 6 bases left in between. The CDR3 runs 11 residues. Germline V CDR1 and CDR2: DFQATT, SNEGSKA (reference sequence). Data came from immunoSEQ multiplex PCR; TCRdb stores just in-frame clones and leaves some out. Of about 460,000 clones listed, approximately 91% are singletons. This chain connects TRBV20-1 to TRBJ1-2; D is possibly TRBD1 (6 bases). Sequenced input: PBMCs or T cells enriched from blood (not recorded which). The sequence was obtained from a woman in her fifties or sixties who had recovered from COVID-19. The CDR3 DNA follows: TGCAGTGCTAGCAGGGGCTATGGCTACACCTTC. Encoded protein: CSASRGYGYTF.